The entry below gives a single TCR beta chain sequence along with its context. Germline CDR1 MNHNY, CDR2 SVGAGI (reference sequence). The length of the CDR3 is 14 residues. Assay used: immunoSEQ multiplex PCR; TCRdb lists only in-frame clones, some missing. Found here are about 36,000 clones, around 89% of them singletons; the top ten hold about 11%. These data are taken from a study of T cell changes during pregnancy in multiple sclerosis. Specimen: CD8+ T cells from peripheral blood mononuclear cells, collected in the third trimester of pregnancy. The clonotype comes from a female donor with multiple sclerosis, enrolled in a pregnancy study. The chain links TRBV6-6 to TRBJ2-5; 8 bases line up with TRBD2. The DNA end is more similar to TRBJ2-7, so the J call may be wrong. The DNA for the CDR3 is TGTGCCAGCAGTTACGCTAGCGGGCCCTACGAGCAGTACTTC. Encoded protein: CASSYASGPYEQYF.